The rows below give T cell receptor beta chains drawn from one sample of a study of blood T cell repertoires in COVID-19. The data were produced by immunoSEQ multiplex PCR, yet TCRdb's version contains in-frame clones alone and is incomplete. Among roughly 260,000 clones listed, about 90% were seen once. Sequencing input: peripheral blood. These receptors were obtained from a woman under 40 with COVID-19, enrolled during active disease. CDR3s include the opening cysteine and the closing phenylalanine or tryptophan. The order of the fields is V gene, CDR3 protein.

V: TRBV4-3
CDR3: CASSQEREQPQHF

V: TRBV7-9
CDR3: CASSTRGSYTDTQYF

V: TRBV11-2
CDR3: CASSWTRGSPEQFF

V: TRBV9
CDR3: CASTIWASGSYNEQFF

V: TRBV10-3
CDR3: CAISDRLREGGYTQYF

V: TRBV11-1
CDR3: CASSLEDRGHEQYF

V: TRBV5-8
CDR3: CASSQSRGLDTGELFF

V: TRBV7-2
CDR3: CASSFSAGEQYF

V: TRBV6-5
CDR3: CASSPSGVHGYTF

V: TRBV5-6
CDR3: CASSLFEDYGYTF

V: TRBV27
CDR3: CASTPQANYGYTF

V: TRBV10-1
CDR3: CASRGDRGLITEAFF

V: TRBV2
CDR3: CASNFPRGTGGPYEQYF

V: TRBV24-1
CDR3: CATSDYGSGSHEQYF

V: TRBV27
CDR3: CASSFRWQDTEAFF

V: TRBV6-5
CDR3: CASSYRGTNEKLFF

V: TRBV6-6
CDR3: CASSPGQGRGGYTF

V: TRBV28
CDR3: CASSWESPETQYF

V: TRBV9
CDR3: CASSPHPGLAGGPQETQYF

V: TRBV28
CDR3: CASSAPSRVTEAFF

V: TRBV6-1
CDR3: CASSERGRGAEKLFF

V: TRBV6-1
CDR3: CASSEAQDSYEQYF

V: TRBV11-3
CDR3: CASSLGLAGVYNEQFF

V: TRBV20-1
CDR3: CSASRGGTEAFF

V: TRBV6-5
CDR3: CASRRDSLSYEQYF

V: TRBV2
CDR3: CASSERTITGELFF

V: TRBV7-6
CDR3: CASSLRVPSTDTQYF

V: TRBV5-5
CDR3: CASSSKRTGPYSYEQYF

V: TRBV5-1
CDR3: CASSLGTTYNEQFF

V: TRBV28
CDR3: CASSAPRGINQPQHF

V: TRBV28
CDR3: CASSPPDRMGSYEQYF

V: TRBV7-2
CDR3: CASSYRASGYEQYF

V: TRBV24-1
CDR3: CATSDPRVGEKLFF

V: TRBV15
CDR3: CATSIAGERVGELFF

V: TRBV5-5
CDR3: CATKGTVQETQYF

V: TRBV12-3/TRBV12-4
CDR3: CASSPALSGGYTF

V: TRBV30
CDR3: CAWSGRLAGAGGELFF

V: TRBV11-3
CDR3: CASSPRGRNEQFF